The rows below give T cell receptor beta chains drawn from one sample of a study of cytomegalovirus exposure and HLA in healthy donors. Data came from immunoSEQ multiplex PCR; TCRdb stores just in-frame clones and leaves some out. The table shows about 170,000 clones, with under 80% occurring only once. The sequencing sample was made of PBMCs. All receptors come from a woman between 50 and 59 years old in good health and CMV-seropositive. Each CDR3 is given with its conserved first and last residue. Some rows mark clone size as missing; the rest say once, few, many or name a class of expanded clone.

size	J	V	CDR3
NA	TRBJ2-7	TRBV20-1	CSAKGRDEQYF
NA	TRBJ1-4	TRBV18	CASSPGQGYEKLFF
once	TRBJ1-2	TRBV5-6	CASSSFSPGSYGYTF
few	TRBJ1-1	TRBV11-3	CASSLSGYTEAFF
NA	TRBJ2-5	TRBV19	CASSGQGSETQYF
NA	TRBJ2-7	TRBV7-3	CASSPTGRGAPYEQYF
NA	TRBJ2-2	TRBV5-5	CASSPPGQGVGGELFF
NA	TRBJ2-5	TRBV5-1	CASSLGHRTFQETQYF
NA	TRBJ1-3	TRBV19	CASSPGGYSGNTIYF
few	TRBJ1-2	TRBV5-6	CASSLAQGARYYGYTF
NA	TRBJ1-5	TRBV5-8	CASSVDRGQPQHF
NA	TRBJ2-1	TRBV2	CASTDLPPSNEQFF
NA	TRBJ1-2	TRBV7-3	CASSSEPGQAGGGYTF
NA	TRBJ2-2	TRBV11-2	CASSSGQINTGELFF
few	TRBJ1-4	TRBV5-1	CASSPTGRGNEKLFF
NA	TRBJ1-6	TRBV12-1	CASTLIRQGKNSPLHF
NA	TRBJ2-7	TRBV10-3	CAISEGPAGSYEQYF
few	TRBJ1-1	TRBV15	CATSSGVYLNTEAFF
NA	TRBJ1-4	TRBV5-5	CASSSQGNEKLFF
NA	TRBJ1-4	TRBV10-3	CAISGMGRGEKLFF
once	TRBJ2-2	TRBV5-6	CASSFLWAGDTGELFF
NA	TRBJ1-5	TRBV19	CASSIAGYSNQPQHF
NA	TRBJ2-7	TRBV2	CASSLGRGAEQYF
NA	TRBJ1-2	TRBV19	CASTLRTGADYGYTF
NA	TRBJ1-2	TRBV7-9	CASSLTPDRGYGYTF
NA	TRBJ2-2	TRBV9	CASSAEGGGTGVTGELFF
NA	TRBJ1-2	TRBV25-1	CASSNIYGYTF
NA	TRBJ1-4	TRBV9	CASSAAGRGGSEKLFF
NA	TRBJ1-2	TRBV5-6	CASSAGGTNYGYTF
NA	TRBJ2-7	TRBV7-9	CSSSLMGQRTYEQYF
NA	TRBJ1-5	TRBV7-6	CASSPYSNQPQHF
NA	TRBJ1-1	TRBV30	CAWRGGTGALSVAFF
NA	TRBJ2-1	TRBV21-1	CASSIIAGYEQFF
NA	TRBJ2-7	TRBV15	CATSRERGSSYEQYF
once	TRBJ1-6	TRBV11-3	CASSPDSSYNSPLHF
NA	TRBJ1-4	TRBV18	CASSYRRDPYGEKLFF
NA	TRBJ2-3	TRBV19	CASSIASGGSGYTDTQYF
NA	TRBJ2-7	TRBV9	CASSGGLAGPYEQYF
NA	TRBJ1-1	TRBV2	CASTQPGQGATEAFF
NA	TRBJ1-6	TRBV11-1	CASIPVNHNSPLHF
NA	TRBJ2-2	TRBV7-9	CASKTSGGAGTGELFF
NA	TRBJ1-4	TRBV27	CASKTGLNEKLFF
few	TRBJ2-1	TRBV5-4	CASSLGTSGGAYNEQFF
few	TRBJ2-3	TRBV12-1	CASSSSGEPSTDTQYF
few	TRBJ1-5	TRBV5-6	CASSLIGGGQPQHF
few	TRBJ2-7	TRBV5-1	CASSFGADSAYEQYF
NA	TRBJ2-5	TRBV30	CAWRGAEETQYF
NA	TRBJ1-1	TRBV6-5	CASKGQMNTEAFF
NA	TRBJ2-5	TRBV9	CASSVAPSGETQYF
NA	TRBJ1-1	TRBV5-8	CASSKGYTEAFF
once	TRBJ1-4	TRBV5-1	CASSLSQINEKLFF
few	TRBJ2-5	TRBV5-1	CASSAGPEETQYF